These 27 T cell receptor beta chains were sequenced from one sample in a study of CD8 T cells in ankylosing spondylitis (TCRdb year 2017). Library preparation used 5' RACE. Sequenced on an Illumina HiSeq 2500. TCRdb reworked the public reads: Q25 trimming with fastp, MiXCR clone assembly, productive beta chains retained. Each CDR3 protein gets just one entry, which takes the most common genes and DNA from the rows behind it. Across this sample there are hundreds of thousands of distinct CDR3 sequences, with roughly 20% seen only once. The top ten clonotypes cover roughly 14% of the sample. The sample comprised blood, either unsorted or a sorted T cell fraction (not recorded which). Receptor source: a male donor with ankylosing spondylitis or in good health (not recorded which).

The J gene is TRBJ2-7, the V gene TRBV5-1; perhaps TRBD2 as D (5 bases). Trimming took off 1 base at V and 3 bases at J, with 14 bases between the two ends. From germline, CDR1 is SGHRS and CDR2 YFSETQ. This CDR3 region has 15 residues. The CDR3 nucleotides read TGCGCCAGCAGCTTGAGGTATGACCGGGGCTACGAGCAGTACTTC. Translating gives CASSLRYDRGYEQYF.

The genes are TRBV2 and TRBJ1-3; the D gene is possibly TRBD1 (6 bases). From germline, CDR1 is SNHLY and CDR2 FYNNEI. Trimming took 3 bases from V and 2 from J, leaving 17 bases between them. The CDR3 covers 17 residues. The CDR3 spells CASSEWTGGWAGNTIYF. CDR3 DNA: TGTGCCAGCAGTGAGTGGACCGGGGGCTGGGCTGGAAACACCATATATTTT.

This clonotype appeared many times. The chain has TRBV29-1 and TRBJ2-1; D gene unclear. The V and J ends lost 0 bases and 0 bases respectively, with 12 bases between them. CDR1 and CDR2 (germline): SQVTM, ANQGSEA. The CDR3 sequence is 16 residues long. CDR3: CSVEDPTNLSYNEQFF. For the CDR3, the DNA is TGCAGCGTTGAAGATCCGACAAATCTCTCCTACAATGAGCAGTTCTTC.

J is TRBJ2-1 and V is TRBV30; TRBD2 might be the D (5 bases). Trimming left V 2 bases short and J 0 bases short, with 14 bases between. This CDR3 comprises 16 residues. Looked up from germline, CDR1 is GTSNPN and CDR2 is SVGIG (reference sequence). As DNA, the CDR3 is TGTGCCTGGAGTCCGAAGGACTTTAGCTCCTACAATGAGCAGTTCTTC. Translation: CAWSPKDFSSYNEQFF.

In this sample, this clonotype turned up a few times. V is TRBV5-5 and J is TRBJ2-3, with D possibly TRBD1 on 7 matching bases. There are 15 residues in the CDR3. Trimming cost V 1 base and J 1 base, with 10 bases left between them. Germline CDR1 is SGHKS and CDR2 is YYEKEE (reference sequence). The CDR3 loop is CASSLQGGGTDTQYF. In DNA, the CDR3 is TGTGCCAGCAGCTTGCAGGGGGGAGGCACAGATACGCAGTATTTT. Looking up the rest from reference TRBV5-5 and TRBJ2-3 gives the full variable domain: DAGVTQSPTHLIKTRGQQVTLRCSPISGHKSVSWYQQVLGQGPQFIFQYYEKEERGRGNFPDRFSARQFPNYSSELNVNALLLGDSALYLCASSLQGGGTDTQYFGPGTRLTVL.

CDR3 residues: CASSAGYRGYEQYF. As DNA, the CDR3 is TGTGCCAGCAGCGCCGGTTACAGGGGCTACGAGCAGTACTTC. The J gene is TRBJ2-7, the V gene TRBV3-1; 7 nucleotides align to TRBD1. V lost 5 bases, J lost 3 bases, and 7 bases stayed unmatched. The CDR3 is 14 residues long. In germline, CDR1 is LGHDT, CDR2 YNNKEL (reference sequence).

This clonotype showed up many times. This rearrangement joins TRBV5-6 to TRBJ1-6; D ambiguous. From germline, CDR1 is SGHDT and CDR2 YYEEEE. This CDR3 is 14 amino acids long. The V end lost 0 bases, the J end lost 3 bases, and 4 bases lay between the germline ends. The CDR3 DNA reads TGTGCCAGCAGCTTGGTCAGCTATAATTCACCCCTCCACTTT. Protein product: CASSLVSYNSPLHF.

This chain links TRBV19 with TRBJ2-3; 7 bases agree with TRBD2. The trim removed 3 bases at V and 4 bases at J, leaving 10 bases unmatched. The germline V gene has CDR1 LNHDA and CDR2 SQIVND (reference sequence). The CDR3 extends over 16 amino acids. CDR3 nucleotides: TGTGCCAGTAGTATGGAAGGGAGGGTAGGCGCAGATACGCAGTATTTT. This sequence encodes CASSMEGRVGADTQYF.

This clonotype was seen more than once but under ten times. The rearrangement links TRBV2 to TRBJ2-5, with a tentative D call TRBD1 (6 bases). Germline V gives CDR1 SNHLY, CDR2 FYNNEI. V lost 0 bases to trimming and J lost 5 bases, with 19 bases between them. The CDR3 is made up of 17 amino acids. Here the CDR3 reads CASSEAGARVAEETQYF. CDR3 in DNA: TGTGCCAGCAGTGAAGCGGGGGCCAGGGTCGCGGAGGAGACCCAGTACTTC. Combining the CDR3 with reference TRBV2 and TRBJ2-5 gives the whole variable domain EPEVTQTPSHQVTQMGQEVILRCVPISNHLYFYWYRQILGQKVEFLVSFYNNEISEKSEIFDDQFSVERPDGSNFTLKIRSTKLEDSAMYFCASSEAGARVAEETQYFGPGTRLLVL.

This clonotype was detected only a few times. The chain carries TRBV27 and TRBJ2-7; D is possibly TRBD1 (6 bases). CDR1 and CDR2 (germline): MNHEY, SMNVEV (reference sequence). V shed 7 bases and J shed 3 bases, with 16 bases lying between them. The CDR3 consists of 14 residues. The CDR3 reads CASNPTGRYYEQYF. DNA for the CDR3: TGTGCCAGCAACCCAACAGGGCGCTACTACGAGCAGTACTTC.

The chain employs TRBV19 and TRBJ1-5; D remains ambiguous. CDR1 is LNHDA, CDR2 SQIVND, per germline (reference sequence). The CDR3 extends over 15 amino acids. V dropped 5 bases and J dropped 3 bases, with 14 bases sitting between them. Here the CDR3 reads CASSLGPGINQPQHF. The DNA of the CDR3 is TGTGCCAGTAGTCTTGGACCGGGGATCAATCAGCCCCAGCATTTT. The entire variable domain, with the rest obtained from reference TRBV19 and TRBJ1-5, is as follows: DGGITQSPKYLFRKEGQNVTLSCEQNLNHDAMYWYRQDPGQGLRLIYYSQIVNDFQKGDIAEGYSVSREKKESFPLTVTSAQKNPTAFYLCASSLGPGINQPQHFGDGTRLSIL.

This clonotype came up once. The V and J genes are TRBV12-3 or TRBV12-4 and TRBJ2-3; D may correspond to TRBD1 or TRBD2 (6 bases each). V lost 4 bases and J lost 2, with 19 bases in between. The CDR3 spans 17 residues. The CDR3 protein is CASSSGEYRVDTDTQYF. The CDR3 DNA sequence: TGTGCCAGCAGTTCGGGGGAGTACAGGGTGGACACAGATACGCAGTATTTT.

The chain is built from TRBV6-5 and TRBJ2-1, with TRBD2 matching over 12 bases. The CDR3 consists of 14 residues. V was clipped by 4 bases and J by 8 bases; unmatched bases: 3. Germline V gives CDR1 MNHEY, CDR2 SVGAGI. The CDR3 sequence: CASSWTSGIDEQFF. CDR3 coding DNA: TGTGCCAGCAGTTGGACTAGCGGGATTGATGAGCAGTTCTTC.

The chain joins TRBV28 to TRBJ2-7; D may correspond to TRBD1 or TRBD2 (5 bases each). Trimming removed 6 bases from V and 5 bases from J, with 14 bases in between. The CDR3 is 13 residues long. The germline V gene has CDR1 MDHEN and CDR2 SYDVKM. The CDR3 DNA follows: TGTGCCAGCAGAGGGGATGGGGAGCACGAGCAGTACTTC. Translation gives CASRGDGEHEQYF.

CDR3 in DNA: TGTGCCAACGACCCACGGACAGGATACTACAATGAGCAGTTCTTC. Protein sequence: CANDPRTGYYNEQFF. The V and J genes are TRBV6-4 and TRBJ2-1; 7 bases agree with TRBD1. The CDR3 sequence is 15 residues long. Germline V gives CDR1 MRHNA, CDR2 SNTAGT. V shed 10 bases, J shed 3 bases, and the junction held 12 bases outside the gene matches.

This chain links TRBV12-3 or TRBV12-4 with TRBJ2-7, with D tentatively TRBD1 (6 bases). CDR3 length: 12 residues. Trimming stripped 6 bases from V and 5 bases from J, with 11 bases between. The CDR3 nucleotides are TGTGCCAGCAGGTATACAGGGAACGAGCAGTACTTC. Its translation is CASRYTGNEQYF.

This clonotype was counted a few times. The chain is built from TRBV6-5 and TRBJ2-2; weak D call: TRBD1 (6 bases). Trimming stripped 3 bases from V and 5 bases from J, with 16 bases between. Per the germline V gene, CDR1 is MNHEY and CDR2 is SVGAGI. This CDR3 has 16 amino acids. The CDR3 here is CASSYTGPAETGELFF. As DNA, the CDR3 is TGTGCCAGCAGTTATACAGGGCCCGCGGAGACCGGGGAGCTGTTTTTT.

This clonotype was seen more than once but under ten times. This chain connects TRBV15 to TRBJ2-3; 7 bases are shared with TRBD2. The length of the CDR3 is 13 residues. Germline CDR1 and CDR2: LNHNV and YYDKDF (reference sequence). After removal of 7 bases from V and 4 bases from J, the junction contained 5 bases not matched to a gene. The CDR3 DNA sequence: TGTGCCACCAAAAGCGGGGTGGCAGATACGCAGTATTTT. Translating gives CATKSGVADTQYF.

This clonotype was found a few times. This chain links TRBV20-1 with TRBJ2-2, with 8 bases aligning to TRBD1. The J segment lost 0 bases and the V segment lost 6 bases, leaving 6 bases of the junction unmatched. Germline assignment: CDR1 DFQATT and CDR2 SNEGSKA (reference sequence). This CDR3 has 15 residues. The CDR3 spells CSAPDRGANTGELFF. As DNA, the CDR3 is TGCAGTGCCCCAGACAGGGGAGCGAACACCGGGGAGCTGTTTTTT.

The sample holds a few counts of this clonotype. The V gene is TRBV4-2, the J gene TRBJ2-1, with TRBD1 matching 10 bases. CDR1 LGHNA and CDR2 YNFKEQ come from the germline V gene. This CDR3 is built from 15 residues. With 6 bases clipped from V and 7 bases from J, the junction kept 9 bases outside the gene matches. The DNA of the CDR3 is TGTGCCAGCAGTCAGACAGGGGGCCTTAGAAATGAGCAGTTCTTC. Its protein is CASSQTGGLRNEQFF.

The chain couples TRBV6-5 to TRBJ2-5, with 12 bases identical to TRBD1. From germline, CDR1 is MNHEY and CDR2 SVGAGI. Trimming at V came to 0 bases and at J to 4 bases, leaving 9 bases not matched to a gene. The CDR3 sequence is 18 residues long. The CDR3 sequence: CASSYSRVGTGGRETQYF. In nucleotides, the CDR3 is TGTGCCAGCAGTTACTCGAGGGTGGGGACAGGGGGCCGAGAGACCCAGTACTTC.

The chain couples TRBV12-3 or TRBV12-4 to TRBJ2-5; D gene uncertain. The CDR3 runs 17 residues. The germline V and J ends were trimmed by 6 bases and 2 bases, with 22 bases remaining between them. The CDR3 loop is CASSHPPGTALQETQYF. The DNA of the CDR3 is TGTGCCAGCAGCCATCCCCCCGGTACAGCACTACAAGAGACCCAGTACTTC.

The chain is built from TRBV6-5 and TRBJ1-1; D gene uncertain. Germline assignment: CDR1 MNHEY and CDR2 SVGAGI. Deletions cut 0 bases from V and 4 bases from J, with 9 bases between. This CDR3 has 14 residues. DNA for the CDR3: TGTGCCAGCAGTTACTCCGGGGTGTTCACTGAAGCTTTCTTT. Amino acid sequence: CASSYSGVFTEAFF.

This clonotype was observed at least ten times. J is TRBJ2-7 and V is TRBV12-3 or TRBV12-4, with 7 bases identical to TRBD2. The CDR3 totals 14 residues. V was pared by 1 base and J by 3 bases, with 3 bases of the junction left unmatched. In DNA form, the CDR3 reads TGTGCCAGCAGTTTAGGGCTAGCGGTCTACGAGCAGTACTTC. This sequence encodes CASSLGLAVYEQYF.

This clonotype was seen a handful of times. The V gene is TRBV24-1, the J gene TRBJ2-1, with D uncertain. Looked up from germline, CDR1 is KGHDR and CDR2 is SFDVKD. Trimming left V 2 bases short and J 11 bases short, with 15 bases between. The CDR3 runs 14 residues. The DNA of the CDR3 is TGTGCCACCAGTGATTCTAGGGCCGCAATGAAGCAGTTCTTC. Encoded protein: CATSDSRAAMKQFF.

In its sample, this clonotype was seen many times. The V call is TRBV7-9, the J call TRBJ2-7, with TRBD1 matching 7 bases. The CDR3 runs to 14 residues. J was trimmed by 2 bases and V by 5 bases; bases with no gene match: 6. Germline values: CDR1 SEHNR, CDR2 FQNEAQ (reference sequence). CDR3 coding DNA: TGTGCCAGCAGCACCCGACAGGGCCCCTACGAGCAGTACTTC. Residues: CASSTRQGPYEQYF.

This clonotype was seen only a few times. The CDR3 sequence: CASSAKGLEETQYF. CDR3 DNA: TGTGCCAGCAGTGCGAAAGGACTAGAAGAGACCCAGTACTTC. The chain joins TRBV6-1 to TRBJ2-5; the match to TRBD2 covers 7 bases. V gave up 4 bases and J gave up 3 bases; unmatched junction bases: 5. The CDR3 has 14 residues. CDR1 is MNHNS, CDR2 SASEGT, per germline.